Listed below are T cell receptor beta chains from one sample, sequenced in a study of OX40 agonist ivuxolimab in advanced cancers. Some clones are missing from TCRdb's copy, which holds only in-frame ones; the method was immunoSEQ multiplex PCR. The table lists around 65,000 clones, 88% of them singletons. The sequences come from CD4+ or CD8+ T cells sorted from blood, collected in a trial of the OX40 agonist ivuxolimab. All receptors derive from an adult with an advanced solid tumor such as melanoma, head and neck, liver or kidney cancer. Both conserved end residues are part of each CDR3. D genes are given only for firm matches. Clone size is not always given. Where it is, it says once, few, many or a class for expanded clones.

NA,TRBV6-5,NA,TRBJ2-6,TGTGCCAGCAGAAAGCCTAATCCTGGGGCCAACGTCCTGACTTTC,CASRKPNPGANVLTF
NA,TRBV6-1,NA,TRBJ1-1,TGTGCCAGCAGGGTAAACACTGAAGCTTTCTTT,CASRVNTEAFF
NA,TRBV28,NA,TRBJ1-2,TGTGCCAGCAGTACGTCCGACAGGTGGATTGGCTACACCTTC,CASSTSDRWIGYTF
NA,TRBV28,NA,TRBJ1-3,TGTGCCAGCAGTCCCTTACCAGGAAGCTCTGGAAACACCATATATTTT,CASSPLPGSSGNTIYF
NA,TRBV10-1,NA,TRBJ2-7,TGCGCCAGCAGGGACCCACAGAAGTCCTACGAGCAGTACTTC,CASRDPQKSYEQYF
NA,TRBV2,NA,TRBJ2-2,TGTGCCAGCAAAGGGCTGGGGGCCCCGAACACCGGGGAGCTGTTTTTT,CASKGLGAPNTGELFF
few,TRBV10-3,TRBD2,TRBJ2-1,TGTGCCATCAGTGAGGAGGGGGGACTAGCGGAAAACAATGAGCAGTTCTTC,CAISEEGGLAENNEQFF
NA,TRBV19,NA,TRBJ2-2,TGTGCCACCAACGGAGGGGGGCTGAACACCGGGGAGCTGTTTTTT,CATNGGGLNTGELFF
NA,TRBV5-1,NA,TRBJ1-1,TGCGCCAGCCGCGAGGGCGGTATCACGTACCGTGAAGCTTTCTTT,CASREGGITYREAFF
NA,TRBV6-5,NA,TRBJ2-7,TGTGCCAGCAGGCCCGGCGTACAGGTGGGCGAGCAGTACTTC,CASRPGVQVGEQYF
NA,TRBV18,TRBD1,TRBJ2-7,TGTGCCAGCTCACCGGACAGGGCCCAAAGTTACGAGCAGTACTTC,CASSPDRAQSYEQYF
NA,TRBV5-1,NA,TRBJ1-1,TGCGCCAGCGACGACGGGGAGGGAACTGAAGCTTTCTTT,CASDDGEGTEAFF
NA,TRBV25-1,NA,TRBJ2-2,TGTGCCAGCAGTGAATTCCGGGATGGGAACACCGGGGAGCTGTTTTTT,CASSEFRDGNTGELFF
NA,TRBV11-3,NA,TRBJ2-3,TGTGCCAGCAGCTTCGGGGGCGGGAGAGGAACAGATACGCAGTATTTT,CASSFGGGRGTDTQYF
NA,TRBV19,NA,TRBJ2-5,TGTGCCAGTACCCAGCGAGTAGGTAGCGGAACGTACCAAGAGACCCAGTACTTC,CASTQRVGSGTYQETQYF
once,TRBV30,NA,TRBJ2-3,TGTGCGGGGGCAGAAAGCACAGATACGCAGTATTTT,CAGAESTDTQYF
NA,TRBV7-2,NA,TRBJ2-1,TGTGCCAGCAGCCCCCTTTTCCATGTAGGGTTCTTC,CASSPLFHVGFF
NA,TRBV6-5,NA,TRBJ1-2,TGTGCCAGCCATGCTGTGGGGTCCTATGGCTACACCTTC,CASHAVGSYGYTF
NA,TRBV7-2,NA,TRBJ1-2,TGTGCCAGCAGCTTCCACGGGCAGGGGATTGGCTACACCTTC,CASSFHGQGIGYTF
NA,TRBV5-6,TRBD1,TRBJ1-2,TGTGCCAGCAGCCTTACAGGGGGAAGTGGCTACACCTTC,CASSLTGGSGYTF
NA,TRBV5-6,NA,TRBJ2-5,TGTGCCAGCAGCTCTTTGGGGGAGACCCAGTACTTC,CASSSLGETQYF
NA,TRBV5-8,NA,TRBJ2-7,TGTGCCAGCAAGGAGGATACCTACGAGCAGTACTTC,CASKEDTYEQYF
NA,TRBV7-6,NA,TRBJ1-5,TGTGCCAGCAGCTTAGGACCGTCCTTCAATCAGCCCCAGCATTTT,CASSLGPSFNQPQHF
NA,TRBV18,TRBD1,TRBJ1-1,TGTGCCAGCTCAGGCCGGGACAGGGAAACTGAAGCTTTCTTT,CASSGRDRETEAFF
NA,TRBV28,NA,TRBJ1-2,TGTGCCAGCAGAGGATCAGTTCTCTATGGCTACACCTTC,CASRGSVLYGYTF
NA,TRBV10-3,NA,TRBJ1-3,TGTGCCATCAGTGAGTCGGGAGAGTTCGTTGGGGGCACCATATATTTT,CAISESGEFVGGTIYF
NA,TRBV9,NA,TRBJ2-3,TGTGCCAGCAGCCTAGGGTCAGATACGCAGTATTTT,CASSLGSDTQYF
NA,TRBV18,NA,TRBJ1-3,TGTGCCAGCTCACCCTACTACCGAGACAGCGGAAACACCATATATTTT,CASSPYYRDSGNTIYF
once,TRBV28,NA,TRBJ2-2,TGTGCCAGCGGGGGCGGGACCGGAAAGAACACCGGGGAGCTGTTTTTT,CASGGGTGKNTGELFF
NA,TRBV5-4,TRBD1,TRBJ2-2,TGTGCCAGCAGCCTGACAGGGACGGCCGGGGAGCTGTTTTTT,CASSLTGTAGELFF
NA,TRBV28,NA,TRBJ1-6,TGTGCCAGCAGTTTACTGGGGGGGAATTCACCCCTCCACTTT,CASSLLGGNSPLHF
NA,TRBV6-5,TRBD1,TRBJ2-1,TGTGCCAGCAGTTACTCGGACAGGAAGGAGTTCTTC,CASSYSDRKEFF
NA,TRBV5-6,NA,TRBJ1-1,TGTGCCAGCAGCTTGAACAGAATGAACACTGAAGCTTTCTTT,CASSLNRMNTEAFF
few,TRBV28,TRBD1,TRBJ1-4,TGTGCCAGCTCGGACAGGGGGCCTGCTAATGAAAAACTGTTTTTT,CASSDRGPANEKLFF
NA,TRBV11-2,NA,TRBJ1-4,TGTGCCAGCAGCTTAGGAGCTAATGAAAAACTGTTTTTT,CASSLGANEKLFF
once,TRBV10-3,NA,TRBJ2-3,TGTGCCATCAGTGAGTCTGGGGGGCTCGATACGCAGTATTTT,CAISESGGLDTQYF
NA,TRBV4-2,NA,TRBJ1-1,TGTGCCAGCAGCGAACAGGGCACGGCCGCCGCTGAAGCTTTCTTT,CASSEQGTAAAEAFF